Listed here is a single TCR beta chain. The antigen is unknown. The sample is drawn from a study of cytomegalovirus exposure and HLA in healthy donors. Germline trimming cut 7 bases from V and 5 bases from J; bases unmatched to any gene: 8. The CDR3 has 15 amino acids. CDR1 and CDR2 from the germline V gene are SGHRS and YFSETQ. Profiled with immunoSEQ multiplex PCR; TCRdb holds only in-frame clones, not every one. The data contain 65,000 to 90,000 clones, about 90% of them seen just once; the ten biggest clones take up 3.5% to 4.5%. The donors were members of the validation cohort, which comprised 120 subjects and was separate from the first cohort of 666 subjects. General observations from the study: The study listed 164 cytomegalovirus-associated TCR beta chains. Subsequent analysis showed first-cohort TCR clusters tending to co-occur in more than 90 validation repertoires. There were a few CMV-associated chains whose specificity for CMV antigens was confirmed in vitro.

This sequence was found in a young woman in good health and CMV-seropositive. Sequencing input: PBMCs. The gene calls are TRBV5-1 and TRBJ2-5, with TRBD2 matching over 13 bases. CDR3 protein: CASPRTSGSRETQYF. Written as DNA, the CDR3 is TGCGCCAGCCCTAGGACTAGCGGGAGTAGGGAGACCCAGTACTTC.